The source of this T cell receptor beta chain is a study of T-cell reconstitution after alpha-beta-depleted transplantation in children. The table lists this clonotype with many counts. Library preparation (for TCRbeta) was performed with unique molecular identifiers. TCRdb recomputed calls from the PCR reads with MiXCR, one row per CDR3 protein. The sample carries approximately 88,000 distinct CDR3 sequences, approximately 12% recorded once. Source: PBMCs from the stem cell graft donor, taken from the stem cell graft. The sequence came from a human donor who donated a stem cell graft to a child with inherited bone marrow failure.

The CDR3 sequence is CASSLAVRRIYNEQFF. The CDR3 nucleotides are TGTGCCAGCAGCCTTGCGGTCCGGAGAATATACAATGAGCAGTTCTTC. The chain combines TRBV5-6 with TRBJ2-1; D is ambiguous. Germline V CDR1 and CDR2: SGHDT, YYEEEE. CDR3 length equals 16 residues. V lost 4 bases to trimming and J lost 4 bases, with 18 bases between them.